This TCR beta chain was recorded in a study of blood T cells in healthy people across ages (dated by TCRdb to between 2015 and 2017). In the study overall: In model experiments, roughly one uniquely barcoded TCR beta cDNA molecule per two T cells was captured by template switching. To track age-related changes in TCR beta repertoire diversity, the study relied on deep sequencing normalized with unique cDNA molecular identifiers. The donors were split into four age groups: young (average 16 years), middle-aged (39), aged (62) and long-lived (approximately 80). To avoid experimental bias, donors of different ages were distributed randomly across sequencing lanes. Two additional independent replicas of 1 million unique cDNA reads from the same blood draw were analyzed for two donors (one aged 18 to 30 and one aged 80 or older).

Broader findings and caveats from the paper: Compared with the aged group, the long-lived group had more naive CD4+ T cells, fewer expanded clones and increased TCR diversity, suggesting age selection. Because profiling used bulk unsorted PBMCs, naive and antigen-experienced compartments could not be compared conclusively. As age increased, observed TCR beta diversity per million T cells dropped in a roughly linear way, and a significant reduction was already evident by age roughly 40. Estimates of total diversity based on one million sequenced T cells were considered lower bounds and underestimates. Donor CMV infection status was unknown, potentially confounding age-related changes in expanded clonotypes. Observed TCR beta diversity correlated strongly with the percentage of naive T cells measured by flow cytometry.

The library was generated by 5' RACE. The listed sequencing device is Illumina HiSeq 2500. A second PCR of about 7 to 12 cycles was run with a J-beta primer mix and a sample-barcoded 5' primer. A template-switch 5' adaptor carrying 12 random nucleotides introduced a unique molecular identifier onto each TCR beta cDNA molecule. Each sample yielded at least 2.5 million CDR3-containing paired-end reads. All of the RNA was converted into first-strand cDNA using the Mint cDNA synthesis kit, with a TRBC-specific oligonucleotide serving as the primer. Following uracil-DNA glycosylase treatment, all cDNA underwent a first 18-cycle PCR with the universal primers M1SS and BC2_uni_R. The authors' analysis ran thus. Normalization of each sample was performed by random selection of 1 million high-quality reads, each carrying a distinct molecular identifier. Instead of being binned into consensus sequences, reads with shared molecular identifiers were discarded. CDR3 identification, clonotype clustering and error correction used MiTCR with a Q25 quality threshold and the strictest error-elimination algorithm. A nonparametric unseen species model using Euler transformation provided a lower-bound estimate of total TCR beta diversity. The raw public data were reprocessed by TCRdb itself: fastp quality trimming at Q25, MiXCR clonotype calling, in-frame beta chains only. Duplicate CDR3 protein sequences are folded into a single record with the most common DNA and genes. It is TCRdb's table, rather than the study itself, that gives the V and J calls and clone size. The sample table shows about 640,000 distinct CDR3 sequences, and less than 35% are seen once. Clones ranked in the top ten supply 15% to 17% of the sample.

Systemically healthy Caucasian individuals from Russia, 35 to 50 in total and aged about 6 to 95 years, were included as donors. Each donor gave ten milliliters of peripheral blood, collected into EDTA-treated Vacutainer tubes. PBMCs were isolated by Ficoll-Paque density-gradient centrifugation, with at least 6 million obtained per sample. Trizol reagent was used to extract total RNA from the PBMCs, yielding at least 5.5 micrograms per sample. The percentages of naive CD45RAhigh/CD27high T cells were determined by flow cytometry on a PBMC aliquot from every donor. This clonotype has more than one count but fewer than ten. The antigen it binds to is not known. Base qualities are not provided; no much larger clone lies one nucleotide away. The CDR3 starts with the cysteine, ends with the phenylalanine, and has 16 residues. Here the CDR3 DNA is all that survives: 48 bases in frame from base 1. V is shortened by 4 bases, J by 0 bases, and the region joining them spans 13 bases. From the germline V gene (reference sequence), CDR1 is SGHNT and CDR2 is YYREEE.

Sequences were obtained from blood. This clonotype was sampled from a woman aged 80 or older in good health. This sequence uses TRBV5-4 and TRBJ2-2; matching of 6 bases hints at TRBD1 as the D gene. Here the CDR3 is given as CASSKGGLANTGELFF. Read as DNA, the sequence is TGTGCCAGCAGCAAAGGGGGTCTCGCGAACACCGGGGAGCTGTTTTTT.